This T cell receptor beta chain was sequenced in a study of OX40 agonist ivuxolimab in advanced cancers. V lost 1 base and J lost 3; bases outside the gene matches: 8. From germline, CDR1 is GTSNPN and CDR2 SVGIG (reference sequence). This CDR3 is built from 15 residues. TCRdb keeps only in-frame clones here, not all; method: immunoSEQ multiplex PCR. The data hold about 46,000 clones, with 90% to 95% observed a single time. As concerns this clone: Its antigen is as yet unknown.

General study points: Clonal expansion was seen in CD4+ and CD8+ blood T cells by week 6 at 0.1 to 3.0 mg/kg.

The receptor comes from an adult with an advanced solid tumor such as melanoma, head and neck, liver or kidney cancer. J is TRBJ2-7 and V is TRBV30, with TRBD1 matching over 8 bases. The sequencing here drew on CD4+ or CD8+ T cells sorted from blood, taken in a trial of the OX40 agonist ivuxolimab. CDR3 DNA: TGTGCCTGGAGTGGAGGACAGGGCCCCTACTACGAGCAGTACTTC. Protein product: CAWSGGQGPYYEQYF.